This TCR beta chain was retrieved from a study of shared clonotypes between healthy human individuals. Healthy and HIV-negative, the adult donors had no recent acute infections or vaccinations. Trimming stripped 5 bases from V and 1 base from J, with 4 bases between. CDR1 and CDR2 (germline): GTSNPN, SVGIG (reference sequence). CDR3 length equals 11 residues. Per the authors' pipeline: Junction-only sequences without quality scores were provided by ImmunoSEQ, so filtering was different. The assay was immunoSEQ multiplex PCR, and TCRdb's table has in-frame clones only and misses some. V, J and clone size are taken as reported in that table, and D and trimming were inferred from the DNA itself. Seen here are approximately 640,000 clones, less than 80% observed once, and the top ten hold 1.8%. Notes on this clone: No antigen is known for it.

The study, taken as a whole, reports: Inspection by rarefaction showed sorted-subset sequencing to be incomplete despite large depth. Clonotype sharing across donors was expected to vary with sequencing depth.

This chain connects TRBV30 to TRBJ2-3; D unresolved. Sequencing was done on a sample of memory CD4+ T cells sorted from blood. Subset described: CD45RA-negative fraction. The receptor comes from a woman aged 30 to 39 in good health. The CDR3 loop reads CAWGGTDTQYF. CDR3 DNA: TGTGCCTGGGGAGGCACAGATACGCAGTATTTT.